This section outlines one TCR beta chain sequence together with its context. TCRdb keeps only in-frame clones here, not all; method: immunoSEQ multiplex PCR. This table holds over 25,000 clones, around 79% found once. The treatment denotes: preoperative locoregional IRX-2 cytokine immunotherapy. Preoperative locoregional IRX-2 cytokine immunotherapy was tested in the phase Ib source study. The data stem from a study of preoperative IRX-2 immunotherapy in early breast cancer. Trimming left V 6 bases short and J 1 base short, with 12 bases between. The CDR3 is 15 residues long. Per the germline V gene, CDR1 is MDHEN and CDR2 is SYDVKM.

The sequences come from lymph node tissue, collected after IRX-2 immunotherapy. The chain employs TRBV28 and TRBJ2-2; D may match TRBD1 or TRBD2 (5 bases each). This receptor was identified in a human donor with breast cancer. In DNA form, the CDR3 reads TGTGCCAGCAGAATCGGGACGCTGAACACCGGGGAGCTGTTTTTT. This translates into CASRIGTLNTGELFF.